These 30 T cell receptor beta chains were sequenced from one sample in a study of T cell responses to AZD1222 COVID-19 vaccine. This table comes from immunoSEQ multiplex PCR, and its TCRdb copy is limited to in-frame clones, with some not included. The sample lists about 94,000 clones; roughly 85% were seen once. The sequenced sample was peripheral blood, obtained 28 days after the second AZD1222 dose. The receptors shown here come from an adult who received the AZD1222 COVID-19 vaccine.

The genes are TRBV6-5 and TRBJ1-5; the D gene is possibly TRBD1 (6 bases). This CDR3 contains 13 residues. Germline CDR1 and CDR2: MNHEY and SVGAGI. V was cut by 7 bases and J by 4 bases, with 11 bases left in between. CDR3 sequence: CASTGGRNQPQHF. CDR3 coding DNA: TGTGCCAGCACCGGGGGCCGGAATCAGCCCCAGCATTTT.

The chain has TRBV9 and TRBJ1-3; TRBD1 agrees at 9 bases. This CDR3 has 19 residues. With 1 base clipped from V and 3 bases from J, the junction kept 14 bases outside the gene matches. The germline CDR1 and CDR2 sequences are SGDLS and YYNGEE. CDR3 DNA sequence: TGTGCCAGCAGCGTACAGATGCCGGACAGGGGATTAGGTGGAAACACCATATATTTT. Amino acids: CASSVQMPDRGLGGNTIYF.

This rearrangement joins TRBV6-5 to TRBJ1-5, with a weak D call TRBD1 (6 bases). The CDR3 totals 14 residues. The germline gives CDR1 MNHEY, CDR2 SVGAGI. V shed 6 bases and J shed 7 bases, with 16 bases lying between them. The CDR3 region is CASRARGGGQPQHF. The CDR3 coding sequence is TGTGCCAGCAGAGCCAGGGGCGGTGGGCAGCCCCAGCATTTT.

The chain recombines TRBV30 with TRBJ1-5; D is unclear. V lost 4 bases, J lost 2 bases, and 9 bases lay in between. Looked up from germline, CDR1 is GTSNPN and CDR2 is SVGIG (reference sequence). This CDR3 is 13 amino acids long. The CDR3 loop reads CAWKGGGNQPQHF. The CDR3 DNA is TGTGCCTGGAAAGGTGGCGGCAATCAGCCCCAGCATTTT.

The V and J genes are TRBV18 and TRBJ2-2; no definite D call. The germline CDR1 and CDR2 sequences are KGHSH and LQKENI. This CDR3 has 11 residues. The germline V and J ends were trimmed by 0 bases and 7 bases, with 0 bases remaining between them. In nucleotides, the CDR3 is TGTGCCAGCTCACCACCCGGGGAGCTGTTTTTT. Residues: CASSPPGELFF.

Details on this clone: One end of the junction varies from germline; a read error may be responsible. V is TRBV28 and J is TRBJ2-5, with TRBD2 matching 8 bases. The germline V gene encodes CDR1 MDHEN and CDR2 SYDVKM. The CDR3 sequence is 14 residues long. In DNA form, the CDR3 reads TGTGCCAGCGACGGGACTAGGAACCAGGAGACCCAGTACTTC. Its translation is CASDGTRNQETQYF. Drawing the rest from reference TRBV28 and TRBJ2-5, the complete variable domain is DVKVTQSSRYLVKRTGEKVFLECVQDMDHENMFWYRQDPGLGLRLIYFSYDVKMKEKGDIPEGYSVSREKKERFSLILESASTNQTSMYLCASDGTRNQETQYFGPGTRLLVL.

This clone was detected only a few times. CDR3: CASSQDVRQVRTGYTF. CDR3 nucleotide sequence: TGTGCCAGCAGCCAAGATGTCCGGCAGGTAAGGACGGGCTACACCTTC. This chain uses TRBV14 with TRBJ1-2; no clear D. V was trimmed by 0 bases and J by 8 bases, leaving 19 bases between them. The CDR3 consists of 16 residues. CDR1 and CDR2 from the germline V gene are SGHDN and FVKESK.

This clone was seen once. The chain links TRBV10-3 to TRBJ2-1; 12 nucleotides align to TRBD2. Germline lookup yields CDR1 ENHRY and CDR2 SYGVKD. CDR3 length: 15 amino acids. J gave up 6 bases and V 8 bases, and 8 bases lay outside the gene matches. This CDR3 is CAISRGTSGPNEQFF. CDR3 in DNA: TGTGCCATCTCCCGCGGGACTAGCGGGCCCAATGAGCAGTTCTTC.

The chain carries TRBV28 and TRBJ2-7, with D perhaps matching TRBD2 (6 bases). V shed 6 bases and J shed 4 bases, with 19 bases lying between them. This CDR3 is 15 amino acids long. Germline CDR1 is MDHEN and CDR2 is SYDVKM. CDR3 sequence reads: CASSPGEPPFYEQYF. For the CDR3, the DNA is TGTGCCAGCAGCCCGGGGGAACCCCCTTTTTACGAGCAGTACTTC.

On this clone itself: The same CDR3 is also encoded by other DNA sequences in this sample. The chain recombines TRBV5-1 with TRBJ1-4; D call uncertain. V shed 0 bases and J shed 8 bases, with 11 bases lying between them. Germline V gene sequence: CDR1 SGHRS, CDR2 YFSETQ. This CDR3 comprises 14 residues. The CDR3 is CASSLGGGAEKLFF. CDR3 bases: TGCGCCAGCAGCTTGGGGGGAGGAGCCGAAAAACTGTTTTTT.

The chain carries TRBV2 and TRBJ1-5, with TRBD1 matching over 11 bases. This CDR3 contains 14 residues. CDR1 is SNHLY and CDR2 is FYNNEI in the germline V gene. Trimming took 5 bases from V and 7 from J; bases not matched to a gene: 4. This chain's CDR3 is CASSSGTGGQPQHF. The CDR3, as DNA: TGTGCCAGCAGTTCTGGGACAGGGGGACAGCCCCAGCATTTT.

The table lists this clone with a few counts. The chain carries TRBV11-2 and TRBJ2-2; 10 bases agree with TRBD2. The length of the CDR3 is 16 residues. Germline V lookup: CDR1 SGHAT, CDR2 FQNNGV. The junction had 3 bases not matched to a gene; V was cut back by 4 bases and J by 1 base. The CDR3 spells CASSSLAGGNTGELFF. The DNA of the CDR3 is TGTGCCAGCAGCTCCTTAGCGGGGGGGAACACCGGGGAGCTGTTTTTT.

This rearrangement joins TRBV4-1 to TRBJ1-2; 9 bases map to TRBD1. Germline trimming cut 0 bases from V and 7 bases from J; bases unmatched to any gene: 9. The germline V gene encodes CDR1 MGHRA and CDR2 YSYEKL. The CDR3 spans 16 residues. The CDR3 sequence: CASSQDPRTGESGYTF. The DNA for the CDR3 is TGCGCCAGCAGCCAAGATCCTAGGACAGGGGAGAGTGGCTACACCTTC.

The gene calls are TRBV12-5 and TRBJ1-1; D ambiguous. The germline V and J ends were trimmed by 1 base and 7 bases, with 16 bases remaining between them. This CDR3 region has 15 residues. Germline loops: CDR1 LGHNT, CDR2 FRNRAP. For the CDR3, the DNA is TGTGCTAGTGGTTTGGCAACTGGCAGGCCGCTTGAAGCTTTCTTT. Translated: CASGLATGRPLEAFF.

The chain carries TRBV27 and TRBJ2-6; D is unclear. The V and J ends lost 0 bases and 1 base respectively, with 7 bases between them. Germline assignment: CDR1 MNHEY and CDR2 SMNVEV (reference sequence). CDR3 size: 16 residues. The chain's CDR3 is CASSLSRLSGANVLTF. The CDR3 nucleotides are TGTGCCAGCAGTTTATCGCGCCTTTCTGGGGCCAACGTCCTGACTTTC.

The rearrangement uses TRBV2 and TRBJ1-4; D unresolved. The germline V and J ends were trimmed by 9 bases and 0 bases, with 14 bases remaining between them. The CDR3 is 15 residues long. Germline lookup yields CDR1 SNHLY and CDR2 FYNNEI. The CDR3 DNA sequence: TGTGCCAGTAGGCTGACCGCTGCAACTAATGAAAAACTGTTTTTT. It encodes CASRLTAATNEKLFF.

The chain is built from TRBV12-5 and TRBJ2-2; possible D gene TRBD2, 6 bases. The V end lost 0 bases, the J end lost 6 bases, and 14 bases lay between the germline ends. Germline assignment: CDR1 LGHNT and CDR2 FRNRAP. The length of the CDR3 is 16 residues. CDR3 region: CASGLVGGIGSGELFF. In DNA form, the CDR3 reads TGTGCTAGTGGTTTGGTAGGCGGGATTGGGTCCGGGGAGCTGTTTTTT.

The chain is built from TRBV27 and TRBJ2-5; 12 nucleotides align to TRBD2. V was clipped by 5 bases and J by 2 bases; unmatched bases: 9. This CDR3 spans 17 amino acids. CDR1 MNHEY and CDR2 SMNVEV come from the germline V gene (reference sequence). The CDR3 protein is CASSGARLAGEQETQYF. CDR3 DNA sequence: TGTGCCAGCAGTGGGGCCCGACTAGCGGGGGAGCAAGAGACCCAGTACTTC.

CDR3 sequence reads: CASSLFSGSSSEQFF. The DNA of the CDR3 is TGTGCCAGCAGTTTATTTAGCGGGAGTTCGTCTGAGCAGTTCTTC. The rearrangement uses TRBV27 and TRBJ2-1, with TRBD2 matching 9 bases. After removal of 1 base from V and 9 bases from J, the junction contained 7 bases not matched to a gene. The CDR3 runs to 15 residues. From germline, CDR1 is MNHEY and CDR2 SMNVEV (reference sequence).

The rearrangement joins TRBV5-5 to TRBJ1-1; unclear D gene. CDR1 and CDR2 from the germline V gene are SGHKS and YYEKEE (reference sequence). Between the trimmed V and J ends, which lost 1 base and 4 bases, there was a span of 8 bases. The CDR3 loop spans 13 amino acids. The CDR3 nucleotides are TGTGCCAGCAGCTTGCTGGGAGGCACTGAAGCTTTCTTT. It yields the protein CASSLLGGTEAFF.

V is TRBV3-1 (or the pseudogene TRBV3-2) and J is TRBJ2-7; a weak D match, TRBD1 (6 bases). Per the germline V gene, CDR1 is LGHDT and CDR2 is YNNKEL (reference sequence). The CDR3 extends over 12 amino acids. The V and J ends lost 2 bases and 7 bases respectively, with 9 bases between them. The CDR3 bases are TGTGCCAGCAGCCAACACAGGGATGAGCAGTACTTC. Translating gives CASSQHRDEQYF.

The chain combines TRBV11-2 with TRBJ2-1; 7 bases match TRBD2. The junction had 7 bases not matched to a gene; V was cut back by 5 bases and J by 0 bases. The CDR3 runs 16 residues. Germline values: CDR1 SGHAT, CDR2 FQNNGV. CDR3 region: CASSADGGSSYNEQFF. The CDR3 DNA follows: TGTGCCAGCAGCGCTGACGGGGGGAGCTCCTACAATGAGCAGTTCTTC.

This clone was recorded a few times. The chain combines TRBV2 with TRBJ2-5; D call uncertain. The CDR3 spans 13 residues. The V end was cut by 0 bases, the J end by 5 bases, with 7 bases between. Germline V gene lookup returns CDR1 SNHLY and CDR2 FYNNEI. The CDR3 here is CASSEASWETQYF. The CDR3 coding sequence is TGTGCCAGCAGTGAAGCGTCTTGGGAGACCCAGTACTTC.

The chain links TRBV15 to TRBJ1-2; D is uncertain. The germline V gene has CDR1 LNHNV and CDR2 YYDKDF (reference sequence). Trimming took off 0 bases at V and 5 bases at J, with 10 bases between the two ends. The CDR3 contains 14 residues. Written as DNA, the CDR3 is TGTGCCACCAGCAGAGATCAAGCTGGTTATGGCTACACCTTC. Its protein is CATSRDQAGYGYTF.

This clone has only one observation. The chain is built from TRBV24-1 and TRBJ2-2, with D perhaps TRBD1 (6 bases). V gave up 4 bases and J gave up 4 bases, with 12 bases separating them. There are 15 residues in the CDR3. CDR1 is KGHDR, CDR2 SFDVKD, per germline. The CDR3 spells CATSDTGMGTGELFF. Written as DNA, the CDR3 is TGTGCCACCAGTGACACAGGGATGGGCACCGGGGAGCTGTTTTTT.

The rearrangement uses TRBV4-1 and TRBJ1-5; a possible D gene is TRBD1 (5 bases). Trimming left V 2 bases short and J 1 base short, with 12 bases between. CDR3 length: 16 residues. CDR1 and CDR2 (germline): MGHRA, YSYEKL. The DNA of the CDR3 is TGCGCCAGCAGCCAACAGGGTGCGGGGAGCAATCAGCCCCAGCATTTT. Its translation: CASSQQGAGSNQPQHF.

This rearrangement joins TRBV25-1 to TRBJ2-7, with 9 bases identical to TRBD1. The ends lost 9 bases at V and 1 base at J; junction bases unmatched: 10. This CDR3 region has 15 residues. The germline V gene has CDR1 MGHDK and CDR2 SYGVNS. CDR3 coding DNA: TGTGCCAGTCTCCGAACCGGGACAGGGTCCTACGAGCAGTACTTC. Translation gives CASLRTGTGSYEQYF.

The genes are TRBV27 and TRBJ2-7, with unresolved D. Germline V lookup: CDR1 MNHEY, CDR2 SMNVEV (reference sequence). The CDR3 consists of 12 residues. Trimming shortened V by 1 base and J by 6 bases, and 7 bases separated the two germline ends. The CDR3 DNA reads TGTGCCAGCAGTTTATTGGACGGCGAGCAGTACTTC. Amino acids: CASSLLDGEQYF.

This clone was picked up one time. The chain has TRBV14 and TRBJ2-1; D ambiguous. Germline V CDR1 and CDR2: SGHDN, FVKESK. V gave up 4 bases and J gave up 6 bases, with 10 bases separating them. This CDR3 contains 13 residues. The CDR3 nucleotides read TGTGCCAGCAGCCCCACCTCCCGCAATGAGCAGTTCTTC. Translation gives CASSPTSRNEQFF.

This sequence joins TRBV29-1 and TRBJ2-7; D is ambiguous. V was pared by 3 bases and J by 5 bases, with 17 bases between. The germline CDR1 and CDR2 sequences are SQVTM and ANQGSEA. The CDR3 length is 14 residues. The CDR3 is CSVDAESSRNEQYF. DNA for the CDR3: TGCAGCGTTGATGCCGAGTCGTCACGGAACGAGCAGTACTTC.